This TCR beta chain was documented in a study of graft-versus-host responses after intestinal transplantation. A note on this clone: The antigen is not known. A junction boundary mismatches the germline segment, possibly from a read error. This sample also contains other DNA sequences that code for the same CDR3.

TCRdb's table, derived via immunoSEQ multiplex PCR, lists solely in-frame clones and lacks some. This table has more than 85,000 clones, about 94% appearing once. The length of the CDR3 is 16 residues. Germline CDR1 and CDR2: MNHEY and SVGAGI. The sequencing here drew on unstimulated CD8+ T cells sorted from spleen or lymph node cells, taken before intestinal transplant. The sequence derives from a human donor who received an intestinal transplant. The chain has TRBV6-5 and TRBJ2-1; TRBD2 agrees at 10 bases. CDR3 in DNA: TGTGCCAGCAGTTACCAGGGGACTAGCGCCTCCAATGAACAGTTCTTC. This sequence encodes CASSYQGTSASNEQFF.